The T cell receptor beta chain under discussion was sequenced for a study of blood T cells in healthy people across ages. Donor samples were obtained from healthy Caucasian individuals from Russia, aged 6 to 90. The amount of total RNA extracted per sample was at least 5.5 micrograms. The second PCR ran about 6 to 11 cycles with a sample-barcoded 5' primer and J-beta primers. Carrying 12 random nucleotides, a template-switch adaptor labeled each individual cDNA molecule. Via MiXCR, TCRdb re-called the 5' RACE reads, giving one row per CDR3 protein. The sample yields 870,000 or so distinct CDR3 sequences, under 30% seen once. The V gene's germline CDR1 is DFQATT and CDR2 SNEGSKA (reference sequence). V was shortened by 1 base and J by 5 bases, with 23 bases between the two germline ends. The CDR3 runs to 18 residues.

This rearrangement joins TRBV20-1 to TRBJ2-2; D could derive from TRBD1 or TRBD2 (6 bases each). The sample taken for sequencing was blood. The sequence derives from a woman older than 75 in good health. The CDR3 sequence is CSARAGPGRGGKTGELFF. CDR3 DNA: TGCAGTGCTAGAGCTGGCCCGGGTAGAGGGGGGAAGACCGGGGAGCTGTTTTTT.